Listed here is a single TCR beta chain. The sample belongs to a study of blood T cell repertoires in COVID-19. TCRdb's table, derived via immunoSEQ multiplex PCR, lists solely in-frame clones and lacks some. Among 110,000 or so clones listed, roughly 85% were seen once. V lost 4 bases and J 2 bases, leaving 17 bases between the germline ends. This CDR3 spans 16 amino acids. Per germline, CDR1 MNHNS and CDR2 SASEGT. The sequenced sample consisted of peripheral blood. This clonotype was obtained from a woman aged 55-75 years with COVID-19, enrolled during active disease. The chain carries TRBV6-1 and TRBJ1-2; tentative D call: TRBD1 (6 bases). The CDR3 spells CASSGLVYRANYGYTF. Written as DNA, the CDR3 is TGTGCCAGCAGTGGGTTAGTGTACAGGGCCAACTATGGCTACACCTTC.